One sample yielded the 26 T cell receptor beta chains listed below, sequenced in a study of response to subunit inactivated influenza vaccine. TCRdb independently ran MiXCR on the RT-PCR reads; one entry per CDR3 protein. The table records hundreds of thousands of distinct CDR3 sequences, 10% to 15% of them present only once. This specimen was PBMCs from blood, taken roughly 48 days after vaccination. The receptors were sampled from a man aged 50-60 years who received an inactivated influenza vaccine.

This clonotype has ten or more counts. The CDR3 nucleotides read TGTGCCAGCAGCCGCGGATTTTATAGCAATCAGCCCCAGCATTTT. Protein: CASSRGFYSNQPQHF. The chain joins TRBV4-2 to TRBJ1-5, with D hard to call. Germline assignment: CDR1 LGHNA and CDR2 YNFKEQ. The ends were cut back, 4 bases at V and 0 bases at J, with 10 bases in the middle. CDR3 length: 15 residues.

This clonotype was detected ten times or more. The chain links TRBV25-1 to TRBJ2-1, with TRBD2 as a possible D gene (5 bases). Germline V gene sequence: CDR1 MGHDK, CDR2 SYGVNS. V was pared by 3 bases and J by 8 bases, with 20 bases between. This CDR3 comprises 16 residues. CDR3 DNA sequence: TGTGCCAGCAGTGATCCTCGACTATCGCCCCCGTATGAGCAGTTCTTC. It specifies CASSDPRLSPPYEQFF.

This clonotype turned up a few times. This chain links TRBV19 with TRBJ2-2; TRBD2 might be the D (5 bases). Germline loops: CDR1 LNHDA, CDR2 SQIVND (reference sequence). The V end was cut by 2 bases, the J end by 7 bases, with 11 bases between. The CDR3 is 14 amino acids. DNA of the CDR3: TGTGCCAGTAGTATAACTAGTCGTGGCGGGGAGCTGTTTTTT. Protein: CASSITSRGGELFF.

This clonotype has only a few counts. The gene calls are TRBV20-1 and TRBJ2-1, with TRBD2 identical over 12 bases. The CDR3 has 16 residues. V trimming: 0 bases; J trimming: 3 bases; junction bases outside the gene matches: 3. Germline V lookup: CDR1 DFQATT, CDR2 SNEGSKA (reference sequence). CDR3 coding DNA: TGCAGTGCTAGAGACGCGACTAGCGGGGGCTACAATGAGCAGTTCTTC. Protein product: CSARDATSGGYNEQFF.

CDR3 sequence reads: CASSSGLASGEQYF. In DNA, the CDR3 is TGTGCCAGCAGCTCGGGACTGGCCTCCGGCGAGCAGTACTTC. This chain links TRBV7-6 with TRBJ2-7, with D tentatively TRBD2 (6 bases). This CDR3 comprises 14 residues. Trimming took off 4 bases at V and 6 bases at J, with 16 bases between the two ends. Germline CDR1 SGHVS, CDR2 FNYEAQ.

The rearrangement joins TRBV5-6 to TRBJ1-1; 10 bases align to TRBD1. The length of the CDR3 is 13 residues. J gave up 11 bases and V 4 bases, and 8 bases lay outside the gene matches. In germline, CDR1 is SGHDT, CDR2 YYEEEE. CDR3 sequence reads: CASSRMRGQGAFF. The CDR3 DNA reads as TGTGCCAGCAGCCGGATGAGGGGACAGGGGGCTTTCTTT.

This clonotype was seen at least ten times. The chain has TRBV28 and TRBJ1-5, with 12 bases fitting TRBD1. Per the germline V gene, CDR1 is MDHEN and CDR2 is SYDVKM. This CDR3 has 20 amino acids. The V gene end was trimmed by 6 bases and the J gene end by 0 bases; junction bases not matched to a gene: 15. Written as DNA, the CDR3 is TGTGCCAGCAGCAACCTACCGGGACAGGGGGCCGGTTATAGCAATCAGCCCCAGCATTTT. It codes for CASSNLPGQGAGYSNQPQHF.

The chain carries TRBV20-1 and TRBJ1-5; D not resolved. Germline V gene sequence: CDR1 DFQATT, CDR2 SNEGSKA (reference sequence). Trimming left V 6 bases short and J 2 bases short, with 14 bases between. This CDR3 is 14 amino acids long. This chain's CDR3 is CSARSEGGNQPQHF. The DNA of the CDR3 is TGCAGTGCCAGGAGCGAGGGAGGCAATCAGCCCCAGCATTTT.

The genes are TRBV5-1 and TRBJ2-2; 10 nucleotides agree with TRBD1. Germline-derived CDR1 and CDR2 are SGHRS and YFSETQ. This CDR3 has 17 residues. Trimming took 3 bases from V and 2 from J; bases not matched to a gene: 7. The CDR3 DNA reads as TGCGCCAGCAGCTCACTCCGGGACAGGGGTAACACCGGGGAGCTGTTTTTT. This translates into CASSSLRDRGNTGELFF.

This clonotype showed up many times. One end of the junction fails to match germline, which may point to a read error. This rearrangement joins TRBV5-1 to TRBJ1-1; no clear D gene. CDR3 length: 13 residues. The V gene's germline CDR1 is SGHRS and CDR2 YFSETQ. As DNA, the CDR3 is TGTGCCAGCAGCCGAGGGATGAACACTGAAGCTTTCTTT. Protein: CASSRGMNTEAFF.

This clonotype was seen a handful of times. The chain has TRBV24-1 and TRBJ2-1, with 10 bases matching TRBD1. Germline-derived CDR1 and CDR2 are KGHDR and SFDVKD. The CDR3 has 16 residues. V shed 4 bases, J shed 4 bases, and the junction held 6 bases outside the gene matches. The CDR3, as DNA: TGTGCCACCAGTGAACCCGACAGGGGGCCGTACAATGAGCAGTTCTTC. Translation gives CATSEPDRGPYNEQFF.

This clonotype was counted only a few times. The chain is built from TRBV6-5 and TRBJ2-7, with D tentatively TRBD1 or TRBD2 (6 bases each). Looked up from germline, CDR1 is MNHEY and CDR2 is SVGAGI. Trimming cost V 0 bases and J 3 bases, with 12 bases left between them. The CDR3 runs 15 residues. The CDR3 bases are TGTGCCAGCAGTTACTCTGGGGGGCGCGGCTACGAGCAGTACTTC. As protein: CASSYSGGRGYEQYF.

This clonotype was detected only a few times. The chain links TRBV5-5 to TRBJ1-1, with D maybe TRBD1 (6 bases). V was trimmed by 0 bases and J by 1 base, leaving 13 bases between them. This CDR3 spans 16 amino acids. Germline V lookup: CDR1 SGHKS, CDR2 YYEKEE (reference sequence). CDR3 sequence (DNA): TGTGCCAGCAGCTTGGCTCCGACAGGACCGAACACTGAAGCTTTCTTT. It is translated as CASSLAPTGPNTEAFF.

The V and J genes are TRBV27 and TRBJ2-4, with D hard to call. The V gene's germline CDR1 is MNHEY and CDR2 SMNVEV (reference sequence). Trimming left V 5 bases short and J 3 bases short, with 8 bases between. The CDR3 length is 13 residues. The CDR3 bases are TGTGCCAGCAGTCCCCCGGGCAAAAACATTCAGTACTTC. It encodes CASSPPGKNIQYF.

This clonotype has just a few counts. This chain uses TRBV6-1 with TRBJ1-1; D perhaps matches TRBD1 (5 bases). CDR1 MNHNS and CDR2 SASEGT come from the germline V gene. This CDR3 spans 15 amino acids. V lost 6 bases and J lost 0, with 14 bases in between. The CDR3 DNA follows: TGTGCCAGCAGGGAGAGACAGATATTGAACACTGAAGCTTTCTTT. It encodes CASRERQILNTEAFF.

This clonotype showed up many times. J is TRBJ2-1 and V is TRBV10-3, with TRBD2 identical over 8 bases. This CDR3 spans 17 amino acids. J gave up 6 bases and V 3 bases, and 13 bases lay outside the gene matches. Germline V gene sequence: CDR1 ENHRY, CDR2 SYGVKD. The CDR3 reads CAISESLGLGGSNEQFF. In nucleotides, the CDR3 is TGTGCCATCAGTGAAAGCCTGGGACTAGGGGGGAGCAATGAGCAGTTCTTC.

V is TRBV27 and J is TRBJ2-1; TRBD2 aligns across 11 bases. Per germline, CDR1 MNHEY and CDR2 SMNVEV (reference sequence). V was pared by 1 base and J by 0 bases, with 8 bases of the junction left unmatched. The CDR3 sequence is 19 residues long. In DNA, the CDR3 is TGTGCCAGCAGTTTATTCGGGACTAGCGGAGCTAGCTCCTACAATGAGCAGTTCTTC. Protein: CASSLFGTSGASSYNEQFF.

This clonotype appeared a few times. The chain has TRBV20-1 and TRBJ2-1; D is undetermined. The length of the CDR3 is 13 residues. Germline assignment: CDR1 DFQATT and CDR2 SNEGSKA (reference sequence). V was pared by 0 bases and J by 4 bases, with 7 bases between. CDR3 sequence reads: CSARDAGYNEQFF. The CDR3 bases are TGCAGTGCTAGAGATGCCGGGTACAATGAGCAGTTCTTC.

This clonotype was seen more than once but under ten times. The CDR3 nucleotides are TGTGCCAGCAGTTTCGAAGCACAGGGGGAGATAGATACGCAGTATTTT. As protein: CASSFEAQGEIDTQYF. The chain uses TRBV28 and TRBJ2-3; 8 bases agree with TRBD1. The CDR3 totals 16 residues. Germline values: CDR1 MDHEN, CDR2 SYDVKM. With V trimmed by 3 bases and J by 5 bases, 10 bases remained unmatched.

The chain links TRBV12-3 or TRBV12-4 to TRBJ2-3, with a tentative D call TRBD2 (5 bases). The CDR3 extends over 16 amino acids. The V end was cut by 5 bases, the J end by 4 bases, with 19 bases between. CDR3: CASSRRTFKEADTQYF. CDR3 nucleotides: TGTGCCAGCAGTCGTCGGACCTTCAAGGAGGCAGATACGCAGTATTTT.

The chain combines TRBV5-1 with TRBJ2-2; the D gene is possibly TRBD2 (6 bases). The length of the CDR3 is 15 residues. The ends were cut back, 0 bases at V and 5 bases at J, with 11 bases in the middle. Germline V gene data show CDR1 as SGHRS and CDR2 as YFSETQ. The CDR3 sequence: CASSLAGSGTGELFF. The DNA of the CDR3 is TGCGCCAGCAGCTTGGCCGGTAGCGGTACCGGGGAGCTGTTTTTT.

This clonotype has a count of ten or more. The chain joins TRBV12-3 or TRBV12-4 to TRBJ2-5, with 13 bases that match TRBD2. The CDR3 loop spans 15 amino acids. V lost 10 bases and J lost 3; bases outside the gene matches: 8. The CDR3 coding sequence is TGTGCCATCCGTGGACTAGCGGGAGACGAAGAGACCCAGTACTTC. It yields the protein CAIRGLAGDEETQYF.

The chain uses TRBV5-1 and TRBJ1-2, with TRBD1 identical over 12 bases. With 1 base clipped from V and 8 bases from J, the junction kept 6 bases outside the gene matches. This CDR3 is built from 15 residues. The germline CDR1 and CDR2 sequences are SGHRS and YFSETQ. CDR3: CASSLSGQGAYGYTF. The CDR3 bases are TGCGCCAGCAGCTTGTCGGGACAGGGGGCCTACGGCTACACCTTC.

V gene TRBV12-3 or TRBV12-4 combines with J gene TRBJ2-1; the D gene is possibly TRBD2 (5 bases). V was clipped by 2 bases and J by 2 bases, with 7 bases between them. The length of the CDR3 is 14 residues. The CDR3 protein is CASSLPTTYNEQFF. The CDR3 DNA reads TGTGCCAGCAGTTTACCGACTACCTACAATGAGCAGTTCTTC.

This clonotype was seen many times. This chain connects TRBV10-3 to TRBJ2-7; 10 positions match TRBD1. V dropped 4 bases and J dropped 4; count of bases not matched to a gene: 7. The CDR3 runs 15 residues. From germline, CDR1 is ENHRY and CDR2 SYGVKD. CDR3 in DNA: TGTGCCATCAGTGGCCCGACAGGGGGCGGATACGAGCAGTACTTC. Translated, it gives CAISGPTGGGYEQYF.

The CDR3 loop reads CSASRGPVNSPLHF. The CDR3 DNA sequence: TGCAGTGCTAGTAGGGGACCTGTCAATTCACCCCTCCACTTT. The chain recombines TRBV20-1 with TRBJ1-6; possible D gene TRBD1, 5 bases. The germline V gene encodes CDR1 DFQATT and CDR2 SNEGSKA (reference sequence). Trimming stripped 3 bases from V and 7 bases from J, with 13 bases between. The CDR3 runs 14 residues.